The clone carrying this TCR beta chain has at least ten counts. Its antigen is undetermined. TCRdb ran MiXCR on the 5' RACE reads and lists one entry per CDR3 protein. This table has about 220,000 distinct CDR3 sequences, about 7.5% appearing once. The data were obtained in a study of identical twins. Whole-study findings and limits: When twins shared out-of-frame alpha sequences, those sequences had excess low generation probability. Potential partial confounding of zero-insertion analyses by invariant MAIT and iNKT cells was noted. Weaker excess twin sharing was observed in beta out-of-frame sequences.

The ends were cut back, 7 bases at V and 4 bases at J, with 16 bases in the middle. There are 15 residues in the CDR3. The sample was also linked to a second study, of yellow fever vaccine responses in identical twins. That investigation notes: Twins reportedly showed a vaccine T cell response that seemed partly convergent and partly personalized.

V gene TRBV12-3 or TRBV12-4 combines with J gene TRBJ2-2, with D possibly TRBD1 on 5 matching bases. This receptor was taken from a woman in her late teens or twenties in good health. Sequencing was performed on memory (CD45RO+) T cells sorted from blood. CDR3 amino acids: CASNLPPGLTGELFF. DNA for the CDR3: TGTGCCAGCAATCTGCCACCAGGGCTCACCGGGGAGCTGTTTTTT.